This T cell receptor beta chain was found in a study of control samples from healthy donors and cancer patients. Assay used: immunoSEQ multiplex PCR; TCRdb lists only in-frame clones, some missing. In the table there are approximately 150,000 clones, 90% to 95% of which are singletons. Sequencing was carried out using blood. This receptor was obtained from a woman aged 18-35 years in good health.

CDR3: CASSERDTTEAFF. As DNA, the CDR3 is TGCGCCAGCAGCGAAAGGGACACGACTGAAGCTTTCTTT. The chain recombines TRBV5-1 with TRBJ1-1; the D gene is possibly TRBD1 (6 bases). V lost 4 bases and J lost 5, with 12 bases in between. This CDR3 spans 13 amino acids. In germline, CDR1 is SGHRS, CDR2 YFSETQ.